The sequence of this T cell receptor (beta chain) was determined in a study of shared clonotypes between healthy human individuals. Study-wide findings and caveats: Sharing across four donors was highest in naive CD4 (approximately 5%) and lowest in memory CD8 (roughly 0.4%). Sampling involved blood alone; tissue repertoires likely differ.

Naive CD8 cells were CD45RO-negative, positively selected for CCR7, excluding terminally differentiated effector memory CD45RA+ cells. Per the authors' pipeline: Filtering differed because ImmunoSEQ produced junction-only sequences that carried no quality scores. The data were produced by immunoSEQ multiplex PCR, yet TCRdb's version contains in-frame clones alone and is incomplete. V and J calls and clone size are those listed in that table; D and trimming were worked out from the DNA. The repertoire includes some 630,000 clones, about 96% of them detected once, and around 0.1% sits in the top ten. Remarks on this clone: What it recognizes is unknown.

This sequence originates from a woman in her twenties or thirties in good health. Sequencing used naive CD8+ T cells sorted from blood.

CDR3 nucleotide sequence: TGTGCCAGCAGCCAGGGCACTGAAGCTTTCTTT. Its translation: CASSQGTEAFF. The gene calls are TRBV28 and TRBJ1-1; perhaps TRBD1 as D (5 bases). The germline V gene encodes CDR1 MDHEN and CDR2 SYDVKM. With 6 bases removed from V and 4 bases from J, the gap between germline ends came to 6 bases. The CDR3 spans 11 residues. Filled out from reference TRBV28 and TRBJ1-1, the complete variable domain reads DVKVTQSSRYLVKRTGEKVFLECVQDMDHENMFWYRQDPGLGLRLIYFSYDVKMKEKGDIPEGYSVSREKKERFSLILESASTNQTSMYLCASSQGTEAFFGQGTRLTVV.